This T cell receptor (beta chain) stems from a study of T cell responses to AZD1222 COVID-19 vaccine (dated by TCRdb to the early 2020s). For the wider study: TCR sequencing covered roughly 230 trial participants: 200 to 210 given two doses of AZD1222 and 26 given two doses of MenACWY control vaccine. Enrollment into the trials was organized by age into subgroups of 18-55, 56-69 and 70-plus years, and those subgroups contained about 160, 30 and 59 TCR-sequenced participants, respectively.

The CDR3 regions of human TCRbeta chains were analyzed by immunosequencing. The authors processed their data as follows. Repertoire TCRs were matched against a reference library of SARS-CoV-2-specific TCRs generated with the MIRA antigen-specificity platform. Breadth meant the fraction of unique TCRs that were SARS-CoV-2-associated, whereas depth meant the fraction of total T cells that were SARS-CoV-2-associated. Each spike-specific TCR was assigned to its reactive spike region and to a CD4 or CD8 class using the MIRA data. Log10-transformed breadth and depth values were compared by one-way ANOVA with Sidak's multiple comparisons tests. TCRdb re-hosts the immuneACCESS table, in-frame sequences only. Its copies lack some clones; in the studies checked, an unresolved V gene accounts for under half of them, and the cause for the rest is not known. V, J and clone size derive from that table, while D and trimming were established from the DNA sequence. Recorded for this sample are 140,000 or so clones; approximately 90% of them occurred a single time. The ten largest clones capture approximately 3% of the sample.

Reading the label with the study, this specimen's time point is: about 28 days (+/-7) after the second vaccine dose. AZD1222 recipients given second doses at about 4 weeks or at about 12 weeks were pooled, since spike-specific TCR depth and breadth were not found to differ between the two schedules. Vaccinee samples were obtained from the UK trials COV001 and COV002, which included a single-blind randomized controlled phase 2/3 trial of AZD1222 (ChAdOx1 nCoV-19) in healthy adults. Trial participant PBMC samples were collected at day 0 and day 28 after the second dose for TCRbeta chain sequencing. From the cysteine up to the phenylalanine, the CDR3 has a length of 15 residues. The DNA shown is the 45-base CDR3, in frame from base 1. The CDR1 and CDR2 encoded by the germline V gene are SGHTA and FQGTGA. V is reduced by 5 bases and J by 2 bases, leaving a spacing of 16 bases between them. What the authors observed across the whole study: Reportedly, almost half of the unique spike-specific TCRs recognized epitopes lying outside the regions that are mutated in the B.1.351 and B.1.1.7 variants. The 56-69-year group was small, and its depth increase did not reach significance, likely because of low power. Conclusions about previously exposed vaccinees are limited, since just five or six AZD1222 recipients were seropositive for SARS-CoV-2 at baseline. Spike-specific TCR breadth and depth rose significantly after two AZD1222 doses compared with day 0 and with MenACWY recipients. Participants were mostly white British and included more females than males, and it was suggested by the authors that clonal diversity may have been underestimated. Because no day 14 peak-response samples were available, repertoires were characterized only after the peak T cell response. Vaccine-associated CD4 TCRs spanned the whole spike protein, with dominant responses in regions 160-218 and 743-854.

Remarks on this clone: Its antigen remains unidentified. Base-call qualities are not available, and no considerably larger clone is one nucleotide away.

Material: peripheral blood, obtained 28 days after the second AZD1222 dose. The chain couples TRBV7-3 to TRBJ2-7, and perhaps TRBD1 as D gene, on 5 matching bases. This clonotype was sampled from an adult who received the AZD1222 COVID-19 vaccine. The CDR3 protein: CASSEMGQGPYEQYF. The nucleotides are TGTGCCAGCAGCGAAATGGGTCAGGGCCCCTACGAGCAGTACTTC.